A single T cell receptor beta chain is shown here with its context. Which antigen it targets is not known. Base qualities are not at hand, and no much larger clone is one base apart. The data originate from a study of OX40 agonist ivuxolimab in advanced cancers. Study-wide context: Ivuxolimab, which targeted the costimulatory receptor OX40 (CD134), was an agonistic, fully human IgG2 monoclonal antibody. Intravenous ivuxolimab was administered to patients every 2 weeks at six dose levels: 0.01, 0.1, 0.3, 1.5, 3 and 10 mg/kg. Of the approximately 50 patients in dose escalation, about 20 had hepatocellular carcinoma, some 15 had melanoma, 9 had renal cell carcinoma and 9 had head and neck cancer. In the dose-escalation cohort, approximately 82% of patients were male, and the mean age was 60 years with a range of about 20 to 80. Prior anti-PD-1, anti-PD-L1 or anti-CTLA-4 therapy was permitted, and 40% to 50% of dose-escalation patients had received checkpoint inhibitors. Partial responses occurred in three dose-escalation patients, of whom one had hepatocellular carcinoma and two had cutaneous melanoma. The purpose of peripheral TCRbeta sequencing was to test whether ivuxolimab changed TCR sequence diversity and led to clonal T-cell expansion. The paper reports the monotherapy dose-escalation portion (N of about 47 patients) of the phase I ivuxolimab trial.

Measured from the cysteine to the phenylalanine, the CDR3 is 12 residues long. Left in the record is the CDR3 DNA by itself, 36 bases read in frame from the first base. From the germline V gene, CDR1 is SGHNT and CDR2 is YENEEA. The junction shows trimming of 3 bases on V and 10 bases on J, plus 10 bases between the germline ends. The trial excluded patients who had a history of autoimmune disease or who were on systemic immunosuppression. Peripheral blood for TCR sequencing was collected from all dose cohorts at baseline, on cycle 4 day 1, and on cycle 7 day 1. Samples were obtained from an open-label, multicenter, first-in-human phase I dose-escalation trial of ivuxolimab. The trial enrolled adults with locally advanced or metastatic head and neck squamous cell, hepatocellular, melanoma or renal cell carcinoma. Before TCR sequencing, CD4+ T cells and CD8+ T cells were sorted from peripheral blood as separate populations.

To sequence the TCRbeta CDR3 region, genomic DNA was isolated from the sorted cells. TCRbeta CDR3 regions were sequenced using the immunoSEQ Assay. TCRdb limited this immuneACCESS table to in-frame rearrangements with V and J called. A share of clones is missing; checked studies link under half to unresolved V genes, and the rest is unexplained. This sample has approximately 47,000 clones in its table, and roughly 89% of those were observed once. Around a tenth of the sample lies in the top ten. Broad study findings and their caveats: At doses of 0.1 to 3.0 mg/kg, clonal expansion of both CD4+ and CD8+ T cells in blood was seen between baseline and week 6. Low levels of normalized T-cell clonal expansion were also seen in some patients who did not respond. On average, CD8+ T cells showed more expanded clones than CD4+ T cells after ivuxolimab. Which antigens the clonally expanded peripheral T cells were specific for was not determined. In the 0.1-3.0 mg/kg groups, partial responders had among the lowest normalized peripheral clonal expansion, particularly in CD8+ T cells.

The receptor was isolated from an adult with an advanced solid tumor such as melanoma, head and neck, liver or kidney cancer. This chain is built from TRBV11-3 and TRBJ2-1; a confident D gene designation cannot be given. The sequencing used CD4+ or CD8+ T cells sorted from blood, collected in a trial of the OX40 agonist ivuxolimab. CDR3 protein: CASSFEGPEQFF. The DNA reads TGTGCCAGCAGCTTTGAAGGGCCCGAGCAGTTCTTC. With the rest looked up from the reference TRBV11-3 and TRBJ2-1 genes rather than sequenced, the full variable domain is EAGVVQSPRYKIIEKKQPVAFWCNPISGHNTLYWYLQNLGQGPELLIRYENEEAVDDSQLPKDRFSAERLKGVDSTLKIQPAELGDSAVYLCASSFEGPEQFFGPGTRLTVL.